This T cell receptor beta chain was recorded in a study of beta chain features in type 1 diabetes. Regarding the study as a whole: Type 1 diabetes patients had moderately but significantly shorter TCRB CDR3s in all four CD4+ subsets. Among patients, naive, central memory and Treg TCRB repertoires appeared more similar than among healthy donors. When cDNA is sequenced, cells with high TCR expression could be over-represented.

cDNA synthesis used the whole RNA isolate, giving expressed TCRB sequences. Sequencing used immunoSEQ multiplex PCR; TCRdb keeps in-frame clones, though not all of them. Counted here are under 400,000 clones, roughly 21% occurring once; the ten biggest clones make up 0.044%. V lost 4 bases and J lost 9; bases outside the gene matches: 9. Germline CDR1 SGDLS, CDR2 YYNGEE. The CDR3 consists of 14 residues. As concerns this clone: Its target is unknown.

V is TRBV9 and J is TRBJ2-1, with 8 bases aligning to TRBD1. Sequencing used naive CD4+ T cells from blood. This receptor was identified in a woman aged 18-29 years in good health. The CDR3 sequence is CASSPRSGGGEQFF. CDR3 DNA sequence: TGTGCCAGCAGCCCCCGCTCAGGGGGCGGTGAGCAGTTCTTC.